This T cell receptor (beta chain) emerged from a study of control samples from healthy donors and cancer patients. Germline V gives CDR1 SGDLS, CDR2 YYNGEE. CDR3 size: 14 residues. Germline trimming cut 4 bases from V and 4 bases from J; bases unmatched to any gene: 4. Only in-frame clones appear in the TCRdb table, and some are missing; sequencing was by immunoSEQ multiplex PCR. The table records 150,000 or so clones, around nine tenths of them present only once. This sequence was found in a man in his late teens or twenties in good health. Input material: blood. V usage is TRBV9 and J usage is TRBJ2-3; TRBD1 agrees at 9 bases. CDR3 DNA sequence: TGTGCCAGCAGCATTACAGGGGGCCCAGATACGCAGTATTTT. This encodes CASSITGGPDTQYF.